This T cell receptor beta chain emerged from a study of T cell responses to AZD1222 COVID-19 vaccine. Study information: Pooled in the analysis were second doses at about 4 or about 12 weeks. Study conclusions and caveats: When two AZD1222 doses had been given, Spike-specific TCR breadth and depth rose. Repertoire sampling happened only post peak T cell response.

Losses at the gene ends were 2 bases for V and 1 base for J; bases not matched to a gene: 6. CDR1 and CDR2 from the germline V gene are MNHEY and SVGAGI. This CDR3 spans 16 amino acids. A word on this clone: Its antigen is undetermined.

Method: immunoSEQ multiplex PCR; TCRdb's copy keeps in-frame clones and lacks some. The data show 80,000 to 130,000 clones, 85% to 90% seen once. The receptor was isolated from an adult in good health. Sequenced here: peripheral blood, sampled on day 0 of AZD1222 vaccination. The chain is built from TRBV6-5 and TRBJ1-2; 8 nucleotides match TRBD1. CDR3 sequence reads: CASSYLGQGFNYGYTF. The CDR3 nucleotides are TGTGCCAGCAGTTACCTCGGACAGGGTTTTAACTATGGCTACACCTTC.